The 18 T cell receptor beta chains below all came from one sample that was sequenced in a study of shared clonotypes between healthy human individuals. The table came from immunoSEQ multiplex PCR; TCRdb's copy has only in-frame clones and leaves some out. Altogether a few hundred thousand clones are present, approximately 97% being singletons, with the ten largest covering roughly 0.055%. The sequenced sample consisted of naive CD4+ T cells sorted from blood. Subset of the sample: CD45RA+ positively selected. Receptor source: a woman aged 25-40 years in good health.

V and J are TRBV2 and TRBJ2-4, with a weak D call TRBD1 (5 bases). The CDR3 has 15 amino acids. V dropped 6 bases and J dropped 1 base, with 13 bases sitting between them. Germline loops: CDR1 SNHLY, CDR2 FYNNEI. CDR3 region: CASRSQTVAKNIQYF. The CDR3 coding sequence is TGTGCCAGCAGGTCACAGACAGTCGCCAAAAACATTCAGTACTTC.

The CDR3 here is CASSLNRDSYGYTF. CDR3 in DNA: TGTGCCAGCAGCTTAAACCGGGACAGCTATGGCTACACCTTC. This chain links TRBV7-9 with TRBJ1-2, with 7 bases lining up with TRBD1. The V gene end was trimmed by 2 bases and the J gene end by 4 bases; junction bases not matched to a gene: 4. The CDR3 has 14 residues. Germline V lookup: CDR1 SEHNR, CDR2 FQNEAQ (reference sequence).

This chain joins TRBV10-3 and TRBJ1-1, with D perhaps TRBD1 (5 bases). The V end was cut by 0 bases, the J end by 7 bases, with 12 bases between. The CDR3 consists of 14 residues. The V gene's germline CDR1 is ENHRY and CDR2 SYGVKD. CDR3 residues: CAISESGGPREAFF. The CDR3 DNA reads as TGTGCCATCAGTGAGTCCGGGGGTCCCCGTGAAGCTTTCTTT.

The CDR3 spells CASSQDPPEQFF. The CDR3 nucleotides are TGTGCCAGCAGCCAAGATCCCCCTGAGCAGTTCTTC. V and J are TRBV14 and TRBJ2-1; unclear D gene. Per germline, CDR1 SGHDN and CDR2 FVKESK. V lost 0 bases and J 9 bases, leaving 6 bases between the germline ends. The CDR3 sequence is 12 residues long. Full variable domain (rest looked up from reference TRBV14 and TRBJ2-1): EAGVTQFPSHSVIEKGQTVTLRCDPISGHDNLYWYRRVMGKEIKFLLHFVKESKQDESGMPNNRFLAERTGGTYSTLKVQPAELEDSGVYFCASSQDPPEQFFGPGTRLTVL.

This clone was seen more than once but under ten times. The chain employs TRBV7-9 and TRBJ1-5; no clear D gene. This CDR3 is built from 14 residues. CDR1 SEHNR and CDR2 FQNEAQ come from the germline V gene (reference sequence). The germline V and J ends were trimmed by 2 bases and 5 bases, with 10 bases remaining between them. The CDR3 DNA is TGTGCCAGCAGCTTATATTCGGAGGATCAGCCCCAGCATTTT. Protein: CASSLYSEDQPQHF.

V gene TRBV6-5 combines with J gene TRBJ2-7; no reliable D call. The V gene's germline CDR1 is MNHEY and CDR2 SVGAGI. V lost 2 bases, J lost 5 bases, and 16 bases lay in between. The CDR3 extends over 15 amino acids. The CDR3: CASSYRRALRNEQYF. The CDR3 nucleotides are TGTGCCAGCAGTTACCGTCGGGCCCTTAGGAACGAGCAGTACTTC.

The CDR3 here is CASSLAPGGNVGKLFF. Written as DNA, the CDR3 is TGTGCCAGCAGCTTAGCGCCGGGAGGTAACGTGGGGAAACTGTTTTTT. The chain couples TRBV7-2 to TRBJ1-4; D is undetermined. CDR3 size: 16 residues. Germline assignment: CDR1 SGHTA and CDR2 FQGNSA. V was clipped by 0 bases and J by 11 bases, with 19 bases between them. The entire variable domain, with the rest obtained from reference TRBV7-2 and TRBJ1-4, is as follows: GAGVSQSPSNKVTEKGKDVELRCDPISGHTALYWYRQSLGQGLEFLIYFQGNSAPDKSGLPSDRFSAERTGGSVSTLTIQRTQQEDSAVYLCASSLAPGGNVGKLFFGSGTQLSVL.

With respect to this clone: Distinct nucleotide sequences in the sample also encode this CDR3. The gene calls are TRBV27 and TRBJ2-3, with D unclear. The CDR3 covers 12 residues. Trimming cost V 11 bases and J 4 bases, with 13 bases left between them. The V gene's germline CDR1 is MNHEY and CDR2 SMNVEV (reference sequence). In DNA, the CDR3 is TGTGCCTCAAGGCCCTCATCAGATACGCAGTATTTT. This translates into CASRPSSDTQYF.

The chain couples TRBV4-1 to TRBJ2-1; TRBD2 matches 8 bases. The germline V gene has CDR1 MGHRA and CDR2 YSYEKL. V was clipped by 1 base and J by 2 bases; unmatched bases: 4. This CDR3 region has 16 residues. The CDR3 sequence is CASSQGTSLTYNEQFF. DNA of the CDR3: TGCGCCAGCAGCCAAGGGACTAGCCTGACCTACAATGAGCAGTTCTTC.

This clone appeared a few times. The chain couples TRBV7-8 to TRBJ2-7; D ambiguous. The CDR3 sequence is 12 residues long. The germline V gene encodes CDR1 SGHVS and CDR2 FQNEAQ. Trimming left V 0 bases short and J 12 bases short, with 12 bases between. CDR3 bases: TGTGCCAGCAGCTTAGCGCCCTCCCCTCTGTACTTC. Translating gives CASSLAPSPLYF. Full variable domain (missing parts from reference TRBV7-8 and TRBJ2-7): GAGVSQSPRYKVAKRGQDVALRCDPISGHVSLFWYQQALGQGPEFLTYFQNEAQLDKSGLPSDRFFAERPEGSVSTLKIQRTQQEDSAVYLCASSLAPSPLYFGPGTRLTVT.

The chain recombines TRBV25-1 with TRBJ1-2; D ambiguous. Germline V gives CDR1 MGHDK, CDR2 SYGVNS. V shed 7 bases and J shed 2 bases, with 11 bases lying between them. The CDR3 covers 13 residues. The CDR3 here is CASNFGTNYGYTF. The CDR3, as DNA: TGTGCCAGCAATTTCGGCACCAACTATGGCTACACCTTC.

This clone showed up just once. DNA of the CDR3: TGCGCCAGCAGGGTTACTAGCGGGACATACAATGAGCAGTTCTTC. This encodes CASRVTSGTYNEQFF. This chain joins TRBV5-1 and TRBJ2-1; 10 bases fit TRBD2. Germline trimming cut 5 bases from V and 4 bases from J; bases unmatched to any gene: 6. The CDR3 length is 15 residues. Germline CDR1 SGHRS, CDR2 YFSETQ.

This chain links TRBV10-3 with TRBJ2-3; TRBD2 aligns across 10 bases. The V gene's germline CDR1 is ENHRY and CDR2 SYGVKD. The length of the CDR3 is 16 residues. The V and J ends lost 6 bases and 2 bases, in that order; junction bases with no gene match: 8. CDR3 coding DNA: TGTGCCATCAGCTCAGAGACTAGCGGGCACACAGATACGCAGTATTTT. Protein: CAISSETSGHTDTQYF.

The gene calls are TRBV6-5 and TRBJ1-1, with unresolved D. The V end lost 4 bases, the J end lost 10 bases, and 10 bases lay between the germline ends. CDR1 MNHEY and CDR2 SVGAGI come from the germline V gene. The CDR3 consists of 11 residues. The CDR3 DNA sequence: TGTGCCAGCAGTTCACAAATAGGAGCTTTCTTT. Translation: CASSSQIGAFF.

The CDR3 DNA reads as TGTGCCAGCAGCTTGCTATCGGGAGTAATCTACGAGCAGTACTTC. Protein sequence: CASSLLSGVIYEQYF. This rearrangement joins TRBV7-2 to TRBJ2-7, with D possibly TRBD2 on 6 matching bases. The CDR3 spans 15 residues. Trimming pared 3 bases from V and 3 bases from J, leaving 15 bases between. Germline loops: CDR1 SGHTA, CDR2 FQGNSA.

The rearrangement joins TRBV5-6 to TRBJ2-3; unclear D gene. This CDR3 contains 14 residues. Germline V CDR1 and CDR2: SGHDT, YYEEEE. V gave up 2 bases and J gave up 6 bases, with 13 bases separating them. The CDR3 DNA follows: TGTGCCAGCAGCTTCTGGGCGGCGCCGGATACGCAGTATTTT. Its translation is CASSFWAAPDTQYF.

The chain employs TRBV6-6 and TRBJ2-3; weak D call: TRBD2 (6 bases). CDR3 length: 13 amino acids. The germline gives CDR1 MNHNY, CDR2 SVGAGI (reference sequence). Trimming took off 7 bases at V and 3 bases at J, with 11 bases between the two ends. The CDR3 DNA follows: TGTGCCAGCAAATCAGCGGGTACAGATACGCAGTATTTT. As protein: CASKSAGTDTQYF.

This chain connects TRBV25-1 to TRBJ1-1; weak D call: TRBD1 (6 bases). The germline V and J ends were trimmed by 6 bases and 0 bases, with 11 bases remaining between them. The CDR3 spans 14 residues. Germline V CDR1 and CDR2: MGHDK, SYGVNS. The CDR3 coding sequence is TGTGCCAGCAGGGACAGCCACATGAACACTGAAGCTTTCTTT. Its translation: CASRDSHMNTEAFF. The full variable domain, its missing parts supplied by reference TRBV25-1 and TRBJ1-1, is EADIYQTPRYLVIGTGKKITLECSQTMGHDKMYWYQQDPGMELHLIHYSYGVNSTEKGDLSSESTVSRIRTEHFPLTLESARPSHTSQYLCASRDSHMNTEAFFGQGTRLTVV.